The 15 T cell receptor beta chains reported below all come from one sample, sequenced in a study of shared clonotypes between healthy human individuals (TCRdb year 2020). Library method: the immunoSEQ multiplex PCR assay. The immuneACCESS repertoire file appears here via TCRdb, limited to in-frame rearrangements. These files lack a portion of the clones; in checked studies, under half of the deficit traces to unresolved V genes, and the cause of the others is not known. This sample holds around 690,000 clones; roughly 91% were observed only once. About 34% of the sample comes from the top ten. The specimen was memory CD8+ T cells from PBMCs. The cell subset or site label on this specimen signifies: CD45RO+ cells pooled with CCR7-negative TemRA cells. All receptors come from a man aged 18 to 29 in good health. Some clones in this sample may be carry-over from other donors' samples.

J is TRBJ1-4 and V is TRBV27; D might be TRBD1 (6 bases). The CDR3 consists of 12 residues. From germline, CDR1 is MNHEY and CDR2 SMNVEV (reference sequence). Trimming pared 6 bases from V and 8 bases from J, leaving 10 bases between. The CDR3 is CASSRGGEKLFF. As DNA, the CDR3 is TGTGCCAGCAGCCGAGGGGGGGAAAAACTGTTTTTT.

The chain combines TRBV4-3 with TRBJ2-7, with 8 bases aligning to TRBD2. With V trimmed by 1 base and J by 6 bases, 8 bases remained unmatched. The germline V gene has CDR1 LGHNA and CDR2 YSLEER. The length of the CDR3 is 15 residues. In nucleotides, the CDR3 is TGCGCCAGCAGCCAAGGACCCGGGGGGGCGGGCGAGCAGTACTTC. Translated, it gives CASSQGPGGAGEQYF.

This clone has a single count. The chain is built from TRBV28 and TRBJ1-5; tentatively, D is TRBD1 (5 bases). CDR3 size: 14 residues. V was pared by 7 bases and J by 7 bases, with 17 bases between. Germline V gene lookup returns CDR1 MDHEN and CDR2 SYDVKM. The CDR3 here is CASNQHRLDQPQHF. CDR3 in DNA: TGTGCCAGCAATCAGCACAGGTTGGACCAGCCCCAGCATTTT.

The rearrangement links TRBV15 to TRBJ2-3; 9 positions match TRBD1. The V segment lost 5 bases and the J segment 1 base; nucleotides outside the gene matches: 7. There are 16 residues in the CDR3. Germline V CDR1 and CDR2: LNHNV, YYDKDF (reference sequence). CDR3 in amino acids: CATSGPRDRGTDTQYF. The CDR3 DNA reads TGTGCCACCAGCGGACCCCGGGACAGGGGCACAGATACGCAGTATTTT.

The V call is TRBV25-1, the J call TRBJ2-5, with 7 bases aligning to TRBD1. This CDR3 has 16 residues. J was trimmed by 1 base and V by 4 bases; bases with no gene match: 9. Germline CDR1 reads MGHDK; CDR2 reads SYGVNS. The CDR3 is CASSGWGQSLQETQYF. CDR3 in DNA: TGTGCCAGCAGTGGATGGGGACAGAGCCTCCAAGAGACCCAGTACTTC.

This chain connects TRBV7-9 to TRBJ1-5; a weak D match, TRBD1 (6 bases). The CDR3 covers 17 residues. Trimming took off 0 bases at V and 3 bases at J, with 15 bases between the two ends. Per germline, CDR1 SEHNR and CDR2 FQNEAQ (reference sequence). The CDR3: CASSLAGPGGSNQPQHF. CDR3 sequence (DNA): TGTGCCAGCAGCTTAGCCGGACCGGGGGGCTCCAATCAGCCCCAGCATTTT.

The gene calls are TRBV6-6 and TRBJ2-5; D tentatively fits TRBD1 or TRBD2 (6 bases each). V was trimmed by 4 bases and J by 5 bases, leaving 11 bases between them. This CDR3 comprises 13 residues. Germline CDR1 MNHNY, CDR2 SVGAGI (reference sequence). This chain's CDR3 is CASSLGGGETQYF. The CDR3, as DNA: TGTGCCAGCAGTTTGGGGGGCGGCGAGACCCAGTACTTC.

This clone was picked up a small number of times. The rearrangement uses TRBV7-9 and TRBJ1-2; no clear D. The germline V gene encodes CDR1 SEHNR and CDR2 FQNEAQ (reference sequence). The CDR3 is 14 amino acids. Trimming took 5 bases from V and 8 from J, leaving 18 bases between them. In DNA, the CDR3 is TGTGCCAGCAGCCCCTTGGAGGGAGTCGGCGGCTACACCTTC. Encoded protein: CASSPLEGVGGYTF.

In this sample, this clone turned up once. J is TRBJ2-7 and V is TRBV29-1; unclear D gene. The CDR3 runs to 12 residues. CDR1 and CDR2 from the germline V gene are SQVTM and ANQGSEA. V lost 0 bases and J 0 bases, leaving 3 bases between the germline ends. The CDR3 is CSVEESSYEQYF. The CDR3 DNA follows: TGCAGCGTTGAAGAGAGCTCCTACGAGCAGTACTTC.

The chain couples TRBV5-1 to TRBJ2-5, with D maybe TRBD1 (5 bases). V lost 0 bases, J lost 1 base, and 13 bases lay in between. From germline, CDR1 is SGHRS and CDR2 YFSETQ. CDR3 size: 16 residues. The CDR3 sequence is CASSLAVREVQETQYF. CDR3 in DNA: TGCGCCAGCAGCTTGGCGGTCAGGGAAGTCCAAGAGACCCAGTACTTC.

The chain links TRBV19 to TRBJ2-2; TRBD1 is a possible D gene (6 bases). This CDR3 contains 13 residues. The V end was cut by 9 bases, the J end by 5 bases, with 13 bases between. Per the germline V gene, CDR1 is LNHDA and CDR2 is SQIVND (reference sequence). In DNA, the CDR3 is TGTGCCAGCTTGCAGGGGTGGACCGGGGAGCTGTTTTTT. It is translated as CASLQGWTGELFF.

V usage is TRBV5-4 and J usage is TRBJ2-1; the match to TRBD2 covers 8 bases. Per the germline V gene, CDR1 is SGHNT and CDR2 is YYREEE (reference sequence). The CDR3 runs to 13 residues. Trimming cost V 1 base and J 9 bases; bases outside gene matches: 3. CDR3: CASSLRAGAEQFF. The CDR3 coding sequence is TGTGCCAGCAGCTTGAGAGCGGGAGCTGAGCAGTTCTTC.

Notes on this clone: Other DNA sequences in the sample encode the same CDR3. V and J are TRBV15 and TRBJ1-5; 9 bases match TRBD1. The trim removed 3 bases at V and 1 base at J, leaving 1 base unmatched. Germline values: CDR1 LNHNV, CDR2 YYDKDF (reference sequence). This CDR3 contains 15 residues. The CDR3 DNA reads TGTGCCACCAGCAGGGACAGGGGAAGCAATCAGCCCCAGCATTTT. Amino acids: CATSRDRGSNQPQHF.

The CDR3 sequence: CATSADRGDEKLFF. For the CDR3, the DNA is TGTGCCACCAGCGCCGACAGGGGCGATGAAAAACTGTTTTTT. This rearrangement joins TRBV15 to TRBJ1-4; 8 bases map to TRBD1. This CDR3 spans 14 amino acids. CDR1 and CDR2 (germline): LNHNV, YYDKDF (reference sequence). Trimming at V came to 5 bases and at J to 6 bases, leaving 5 bases not matched to a gene.

This sequence joins TRBV28 and TRBJ1-5; no clear D gene. With 5 bases removed from V and 2 bases from J, the gap between germline ends came to 7 bases. This CDR3 spans 13 amino acids. Germline loops: CDR1 MDHEN, CDR2 SYDVKM. The CDR3 DNA follows: TGTGCCAGCAGTGGGGTGGGCAATCAGCCCCAGCATTTT. This sequence encodes CASSGVGNQPQHF.